Presented here are 11 T cell receptor beta chains from one specimen sequenced in a study of CD8+ T cells in alopecia areata. RNA, once extracted, was reverse transcribed into cDNA for use as the sequencing template. Clones were sequenced by immunoSEQ multiplex PCR, and TCRdb holds only the in-frame ones, with some missing. The repertoire includes hundreds of thousands of clones, 65% to 70% of them detected once, and approximately 1.2% sits in the top ten. The material was CD4+ T cells sorted from blood, obtained at week 0. The receptors stem from a human donor with alopecia areata.

Regarding this clone: The same CDR3 arises from other DNA sequences in this sample as well. The chain is built from TRBV30 and TRBJ2-1; unclear D gene. This CDR3 comprises 12 residues. V was shortened by 0 bases and J by 7 bases, with 7 bases between the two germline ends. Germline V CDR1 and CDR2: GTSNPN, SVGIG (reference sequence). CDR3 bases: TGTGCCTGGAGTGTACTGGGAAATGAGCAGTTCTTC. The encoded protein is CAWSVLGNEQFF.

V gene TRBV30 combines with J gene TRBJ2-7; tentative D call: TRBD2 (5 bases). The CDR3 is 12 residues long. Per germline, CDR1 GTSNPN and CDR2 SVGIG (reference sequence). CDR3 sequence reads: CAASGESYEQYF. The DNA for the CDR3 is TGTGCTGCCTCCGGGGAATCCTACGAGCAGTACTTC. The entire variable domain, with the rest obtained from reference TRBV30 and TRBJ2-7, is as follows: SQTIHQWPATLVQPVGSPLSLECTVEGTSNPNLYWYRQAAGRGLQLLFYSVGIGQISSEVPQNLSASRPQDRQFILSSKKLLLSDSGFYLCAASGESYEQYFGPGTRLTVT.

Points on this clone: Other DNA sequences from this sample encode an identical CDR3 as well. The J gene is TRBJ1-1, the V gene TRBV29-1; TRBD1 might be the D (6 bases). This CDR3 comprises 12 residues. Germline V gene data show CDR1 as SQVTM and CDR2 as ANQGSEA. V shed 6 bases and J shed 4 bases, with 12 bases lying between them. The CDR3 reads CSVHRVGTEAFF. The CDR3, as DNA: TGCAGCGTACACAGGGTCGGCACTGAAGCTTTCTTT.

This sequence joins TRBV4-1 and TRBJ1-1; 8 bases agree with TRBD1. Germline CDR1 is MGHRA and CDR2 is YSYEKL. The J segment lost 1 base and the V segment lost 2 bases, leaving 6 bases of the junction unmatched. This CDR3 comprises 16 residues. CDR3 nucleotides: TGCGCCAGCAGCCAACCCGACAGGGGACAGAACACTGAAGCTTTCTTT. Its protein product is CASSQPDRGQNTEAFF.

The chain uses TRBV25-1 and TRBJ1-1, with D possibly being TRBD1 (5 bases). The CDR3 has 12 amino acids. The V gene lost 1 base and the J gene lost 9 bases, with 9 bases spanning the gap. Germline V gene data show CDR1 as MGHDK and CDR2 as SYGVNS. In DNA form, the CDR3 reads TGTGCCAGCAGTGAATCGAACAGGCAAGCTTTCTTT. Translation: CASSESNRQAFF.

This clone was observed a handful of times. The chain links TRBV7-2 to TRBJ2-3; D not certain. The CDR3 is 15 amino acids. The germline V gene encodes CDR1 SGHTA and CDR2 FQGNSA. The V end lost 3 bases, the J end lost 1 base, and 11 bases lay between the germline ends. Here the CDR3 DNA reads TGTGCCAGCAGCTTTGGGCGTGGGGGCACAGATACGCAGTATTTT. It specifies CASSFGRGGTDTQYF.

CDR3 in DNA: TGCAGCGCTACAGGACAGGGGCATGTCGAGCAGTACTTC. It translates to CSATGQGHVEQYF. V usage is TRBV29-1 and J usage is TRBJ2-7; 9 positions agree with TRBD1. V lost 7 bases to trimming and J lost 6 bases; unmatched junction nucleotides: 10. Germline CDR1 is SQVTM and CDR2 is ANQGSEA. The CDR3 has 13 residues.

The V and J genes are TRBV29-1 and TRBJ2-1; no firm D call. The V end lost 6 bases, the J end lost 2 bases, and 17 bases lay between the germline ends. Germline CDR1 and CDR2: SQVTM and ANQGSEA. This CDR3 contains 15 residues. This CDR3 reads CSVLNDWQPYNEQFF. The CDR3 DNA sequence: TGCAGCGTCCTAAACGACTGGCAACCCTACAATGAGCAGTTCTTC.

The V and J genes are TRBV7-8 and TRBJ1-6; possibly TRBD1 for D (6 bases). Trimming cost V 1 base and J 8 bases, with 15 bases left between them. The CDR3 loop spans 16 amino acids. Germline CDR1 and CDR2: SGHVS and FQNEAQ. The CDR3 spells CASSLGSGGDHSPLHF. CDR3 nucleotide sequence: TGTGCCAGCAGCTTAGGGTCGGGGGGCGATCATTCACCCCTCCACTTT. Full variable domain (rest looked up from reference TRBV7-8 and TRBJ1-6): GAGVSQSPRYKVAKRGQDVALRCDPISGHVSLFWYQQALGQGPEFLTYFQNEAQLDKSGLPSDRFFAERPEGSVSTLKIQRTQQEDSAVYLCASSLGSGGDHSPLHFGNGTRLTVT.

The chain uses TRBV16 and TRBJ2-1, with 7 nucleotides matching TRBD1. V shed 2 bases and J 4 bases; nucleotides not matched to a gene: 11. This CDR3 comprises 17 residues. The germline V gene has CDR1 KGHSY and CDR2 FQNENV. The CDR3 nucleotides read TGTGCCAGCAGCCAAAGGGACAGCTCTTCCTTGTACAATGAGCAGTTCTTC. Amino acids: CASSQRDSSSLYNEQFF.

A remark on this clone: The sample has other DNA sequences that encode this CDR3 too. The rearrangement uses TRBV7-9 and TRBJ2-1; 9 nucleotides align to TRBD2. The V gene's germline CDR1 is SEHNR and CDR2 FQNEAQ (reference sequence). This CDR3 contains 16 residues. With V trimmed by 1 base and J by 1 base, 2 bases remained unmatched. Here the CDR3 DNA reads TGTGCCAGCAGCTTAGGCGCGGGGGGGTCCTACAATGAGCAGTTCTTC. Protein product: CASSLGAGGSYNEQFF. Together with reference TRBV7-9 and TRBJ2-1, the CDR3 gives the full variable domain: DTGVSQNPRHKITKRGQNVTFRCDPISEHNRLYWYRQTLGQGPEFLTYFQNEAQLEKSRLLSDRFSAERPKGSFSTLEIQRTEQGDSAMYLCASSLGAGGSYNEQFFGPGTRLTVL.